A selection of T cell receptor beta chains follows, all from one sample in a study of T cell responses to AZD1222 COVID-19 vaccine. Clones were read by immunoSEQ multiplex PCR, and TCRdb kept only the in-frame ones, dropping some. The repertoire holds roughly 120,000 clones, with around 94% as singletons. Material: peripheral blood, obtained on day 0 of AZD1222 vaccination. The receptors were sampled from an adult in good health. Each CDR3 is given with its conserved first and last residue. The D gene is left open where the match is weak. Clone size is shown for a subset of rows, as once, few, many or a class of expanded clone.

>-|TRBJ2-3|-|TRBV5-5
TGTGCCAGCAGCTTGTTAATAGGGACAGATACGCAGTATTTT
CASSLLIGTDTQYF
>-|TRBJ1-2|-|TRBV19
TGTGCCAGTAGTATCGGGTGGGGCGTAGATGGCTACACCTTC
CASSIGWGVDGYTF
>-|TRBJ1-1|-|TRBV6-5
TGTGCCAGCACACGGGAGGGGGACACTGAAGCTTTCTTT
CASTREGDTEAFF
>-|TRBJ1-4|TRBD1|TRBV6-5
TGTGCCAGCAGGCCCGAGACAGGGAGGAGTGAAAAACTGTTTTTT
CASRPETGRSEKLFF
>-|TRBJ2-2|-|TRBV6-4
TGTGCCAGCAGTGACTCGGGTAGCGAGAGTTTCACCGGGGAGCTGTTTTTT
CASSDSGSESFTGELFF
>-|TRBJ1-1|TRBD1|TRBV29-1
TGCAGCGTTGTTCAGGGGGGGACTGAAGCTTTCTTT
CSVVQGGTEAFF
>few|TRBJ2-1|-|TRBV15
TGTGCCACCAGCCCCCCCGGAGATTACAATGAGCAGTTCTTC
CATSPPGDYNEQFF
>-|TRBJ2-1|TRBD2|TRBV3-1/TRBV3-2
TGTGCCAGCAGCCGCTGGGGGCTAGCGGGGACAAGCTCCTACAATGAGCAGTTCTTC
CASSRWGLAGTSSYNEQFF
>once|TRBJ2-7|-|TRBV6-5
TGTGCCAGCAGGCGCCAGGGATTGTACGAGCAGTACTTC
CASRRQGLYEQYF
>-|TRBJ2-1|-|TRBV11-2
TGTGCCAGCACCTTAAGGCGGGACGAGCAGTTCTTC
CASTLRRDEQFF
>-|TRBJ1-5|-|TRBV9
TGTGCCAGCAGAAGGAGGCGGGGAGGCAATCAGCCCCAGCATTTT
CASRRRRGGNQPQHF
>-|TRBJ1-6|-|TRBV27
TGTGCCAGCAGTTTAGGGGTGGGATTCAATTCACCCCTCCACTTT
CASSLGVGFNSPLHF
>-|TRBJ1-5|TRBD1|TRBV2
TGTGCCAGCAGTCGTCAGGGGGCCGGTCAGCCCCAGCATTTT
CASSRQGAGQPQHF
>-|TRBJ1-1|-|TRBV7-9
TGTGCCAGCAGCCTGGGGACAAGTGAAGCTTTCTTT
CASSLGTSEAFF
>-|TRBJ1-2|TRBD1|TRBV20-1
TGCAGTGCTAGTCCCCAAACAGGGGGTTATGGCTACATCTTC
CSASPQTGGYGYIF
>few|TRBJ2-2|TRBD1|TRBV10-1
TGCGCCAGCAGGACAGGGGAGACCGGGGAGCTGTTTTTT
CASRTGETGELFF
>-|TRBJ2-1|-|TRBV27
TGTGCCAGCAAACCCTTCCGGGTAGTCGATGAGCAGTTCTTC
CASKPFRVVDEQFF
>-|TRBJ2-3|-|TRBV27
TGTGCCAGCAGTTTTTGGGCCACAGATACGCAGTATTTT
CASSFWATDTQYF
>-|TRBJ2-7|TRBD2|TRBV7-6
TGTGCCAGCAGCCCCGGACTAGCGGGAGGGCCCTACGAGCAGTACTTC
CASSPGLAGGPYEQYF
>-|TRBJ2-1|-|TRBV6-4
TGTGCCAGCAGTGACGTTTGGGCTAGCAGGGCTCGAGAGCAGTTCTTC
CASSDVWASRAREQFF
>-|TRBJ2-1|TRBD2|TRBV9
TGTGCCAGCGGACTAGCAAGCCTAAATGAGCAGTTCTTC
CASGLASLNEQFF
>-|TRBJ2-7|TRBD1|TRBV7-8
TGTGCCAGCAGCTTTGACAGGGACCACGAGCAGTACTTC
CASSFDRDHEQYF